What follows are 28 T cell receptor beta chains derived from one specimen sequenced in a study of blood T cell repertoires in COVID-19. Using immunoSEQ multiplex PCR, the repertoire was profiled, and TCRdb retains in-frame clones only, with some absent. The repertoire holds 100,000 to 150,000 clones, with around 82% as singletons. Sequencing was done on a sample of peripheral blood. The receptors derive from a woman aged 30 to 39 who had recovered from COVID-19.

The chain's CDR3 is CASRSERRGAWGYTF. The CDR3 DNA sequence: TGTGCCAGCAGAAGTGAGAGGCGGGGGGCTTGGGGCTACACCTTC. The chain is built from TRBV2 and TRBJ1-2; tentatively, D is TRBD1 (6 bases). From germline, CDR1 is SNHLY and CDR2 FYNNEI. V lost 6 bases and J 8 bases, leaving 22 bases between the germline ends. This CDR3 spans 15 amino acids.

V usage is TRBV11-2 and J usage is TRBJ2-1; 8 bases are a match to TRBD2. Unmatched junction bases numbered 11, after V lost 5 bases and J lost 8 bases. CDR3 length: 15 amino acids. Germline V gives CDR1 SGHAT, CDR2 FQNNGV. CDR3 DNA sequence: TGTGCCAGCAGCCCTATACGGGGGGGCTGGCATGAGCAGTTCTTC. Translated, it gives CASSPIRGGWHEQFF.

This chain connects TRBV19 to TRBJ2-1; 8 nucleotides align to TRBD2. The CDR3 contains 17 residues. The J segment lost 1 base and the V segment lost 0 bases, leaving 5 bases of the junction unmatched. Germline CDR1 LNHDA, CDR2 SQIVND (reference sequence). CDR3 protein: CASSIEEAGVSYNEQFF. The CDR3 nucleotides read TGTGCCAGTAGTATAGAAGAAGCGGGGGTTTCCTACAATGAGCAGTTCTTC.

The CDR3 loop reads CASSLKGLQTLTQYF. The CDR3 coding sequence is TGTGCCAGCAGCTTGAAGGGACTACAAACACTTACGCAGTATTTT. The chain recombines TRBV5-5 with TRBJ2-3, with TRBD2 matching 7 bases. V shed 1 base and J 8 bases; nucleotides not matched to a gene: 10. Germline CDR1 and CDR2: SGHKS and YYEKEE (reference sequence). The length of the CDR3 is 15 residues. Full variable domain (remainder filled in from reference TRBV5-5 and TRBJ2-3): DAGVTQSPTHLIKTRGQQVTLRCSPISGHKSVSWYQQVLGQGPQFIFQYYEKEERGRGNFPDRFSARQFPNYSSELNVNALLLGDSALYLCASSLKGLQTLTQYFGPGTRLTVL.

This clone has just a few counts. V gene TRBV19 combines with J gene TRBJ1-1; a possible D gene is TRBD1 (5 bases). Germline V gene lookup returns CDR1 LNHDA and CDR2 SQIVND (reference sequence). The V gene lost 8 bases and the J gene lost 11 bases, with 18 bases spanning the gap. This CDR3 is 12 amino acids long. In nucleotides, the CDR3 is TGTGCCAGTCAAATACCAGGGAGGGAGGCTTTCTTT. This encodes CASQIPGREAFF.

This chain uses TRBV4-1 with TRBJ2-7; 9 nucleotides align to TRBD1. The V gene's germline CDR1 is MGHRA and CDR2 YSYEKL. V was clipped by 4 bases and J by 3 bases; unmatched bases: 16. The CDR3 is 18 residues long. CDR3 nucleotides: TGCGCCAGCAGCCCTACAGGGGGCGTTGAAGAGCCCTACTACGAGCAGTACTTC. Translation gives CASSPTGGVEEPYYEQYF.

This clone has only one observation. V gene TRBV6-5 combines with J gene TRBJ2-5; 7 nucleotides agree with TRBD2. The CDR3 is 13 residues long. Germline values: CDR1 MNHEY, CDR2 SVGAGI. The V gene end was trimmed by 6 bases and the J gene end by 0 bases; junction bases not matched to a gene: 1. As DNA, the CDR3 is TGTGCCAGCAGGGGGGGGTACCAAGAGACCCAGTACTTC. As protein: CASRGGYQETQYF.

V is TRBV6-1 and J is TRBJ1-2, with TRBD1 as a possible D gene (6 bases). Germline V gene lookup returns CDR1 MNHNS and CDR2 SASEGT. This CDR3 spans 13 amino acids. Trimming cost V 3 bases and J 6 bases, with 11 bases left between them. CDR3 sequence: CASSDRQENGYTF. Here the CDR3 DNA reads TGTGCCAGCAGTGACCGACAGGAGAATGGCTACACCTTC.

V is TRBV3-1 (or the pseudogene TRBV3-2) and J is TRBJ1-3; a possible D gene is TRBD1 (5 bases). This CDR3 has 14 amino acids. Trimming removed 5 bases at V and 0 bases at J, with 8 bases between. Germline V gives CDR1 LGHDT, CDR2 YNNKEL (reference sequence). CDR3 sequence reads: CASSRDFSGNTIYF. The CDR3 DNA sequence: TGTGCCAGCAGCAGGGACTTCTCTGGAAACACCATATATTTT.

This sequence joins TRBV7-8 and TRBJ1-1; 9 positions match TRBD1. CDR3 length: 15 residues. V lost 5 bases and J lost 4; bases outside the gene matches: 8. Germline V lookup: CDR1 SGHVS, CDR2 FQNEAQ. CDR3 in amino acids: CASSPRTGEITEAFF. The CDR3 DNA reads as TGTGCCAGCAGCCCCCGGACAGGGGAGATCACTGAAGCTTTCTTT.

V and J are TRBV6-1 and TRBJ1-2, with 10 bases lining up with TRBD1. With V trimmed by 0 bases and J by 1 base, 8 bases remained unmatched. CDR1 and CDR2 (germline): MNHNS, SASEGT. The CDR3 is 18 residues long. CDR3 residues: CASSEAPADRGFNYGYTF. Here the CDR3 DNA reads TGTGCCAGCAGTGAAGCGCCTGCGGACAGGGGGTTTAACTATGGCTACACCTTC.

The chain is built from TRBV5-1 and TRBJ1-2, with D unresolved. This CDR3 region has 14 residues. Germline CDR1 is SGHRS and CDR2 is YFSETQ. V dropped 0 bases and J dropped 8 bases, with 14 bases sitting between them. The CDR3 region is CASSLERGDLGYTF. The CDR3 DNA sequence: TGCGCCAGCAGCTTGGAGCGGGGTGATTTGGGCTACACCTTC.

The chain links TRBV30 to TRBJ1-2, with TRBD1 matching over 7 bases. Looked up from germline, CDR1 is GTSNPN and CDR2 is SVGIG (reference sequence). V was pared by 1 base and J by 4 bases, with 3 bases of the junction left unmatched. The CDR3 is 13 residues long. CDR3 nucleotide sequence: TGTGCCTGGAGTGGAGGGGGCGTCTATGGCTACACCTTC. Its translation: CAWSGGGVYGYTF.

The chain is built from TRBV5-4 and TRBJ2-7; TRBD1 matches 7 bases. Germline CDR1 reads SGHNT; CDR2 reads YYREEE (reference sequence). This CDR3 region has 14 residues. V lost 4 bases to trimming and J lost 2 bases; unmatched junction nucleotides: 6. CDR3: CASSERGPTYEQYF. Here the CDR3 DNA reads TGTGCCAGCAGCGAGAGGGGGCCAACCTACGAGCAGTACTTC.

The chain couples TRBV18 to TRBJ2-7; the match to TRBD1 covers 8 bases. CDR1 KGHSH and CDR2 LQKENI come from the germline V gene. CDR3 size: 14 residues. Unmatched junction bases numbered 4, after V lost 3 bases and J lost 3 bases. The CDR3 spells CASSPRTGNYEQYF. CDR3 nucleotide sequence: TGTGCCAGCTCACCGCGGACAGGGAACTACGAGCAGTACTTC.

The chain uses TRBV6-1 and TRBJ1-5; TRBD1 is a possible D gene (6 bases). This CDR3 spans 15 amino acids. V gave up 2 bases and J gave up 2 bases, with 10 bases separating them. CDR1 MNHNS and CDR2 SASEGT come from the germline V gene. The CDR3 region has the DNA TGTGCCAGCAGTGAATCGTCAGGGGGCAATCAGCCCCAGCATTTT. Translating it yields CASSESSGGNQPQHF.

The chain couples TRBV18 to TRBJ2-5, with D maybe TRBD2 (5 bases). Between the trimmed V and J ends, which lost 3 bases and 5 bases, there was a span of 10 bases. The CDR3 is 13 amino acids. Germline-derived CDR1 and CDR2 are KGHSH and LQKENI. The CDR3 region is CASSPEVRETQYF. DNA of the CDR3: TGTGCCAGCTCACCGGAGGTCCGGGAGACCCAGTACTTC. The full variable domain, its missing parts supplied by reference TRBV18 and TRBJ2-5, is NAGVMQNPRHLVRRRGQEARLRCSPMKGHSHVYWYRQLPEEGLKFMVYLQKENIIDESGMPKERFSAEFPKEGPSILRIQQVVRGDSAAYFCASSPEVRETQYFGPGTRLLVL.

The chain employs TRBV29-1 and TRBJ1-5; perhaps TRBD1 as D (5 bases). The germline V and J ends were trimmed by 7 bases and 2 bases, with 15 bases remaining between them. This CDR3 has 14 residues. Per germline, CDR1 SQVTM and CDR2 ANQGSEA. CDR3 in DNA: TGCAGCGCGGCTAAGGGGTCGGGCAATCAGCCCCAGCATTTT. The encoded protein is CSAAKGSGNQPQHF.

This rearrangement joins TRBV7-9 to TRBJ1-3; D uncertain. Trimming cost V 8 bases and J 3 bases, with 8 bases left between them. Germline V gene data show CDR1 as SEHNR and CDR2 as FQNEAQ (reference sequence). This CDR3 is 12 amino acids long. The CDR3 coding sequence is TGTGCCAGCTCACTTATTGGAAACACCATATATTTT. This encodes CASSLIGNTIYF.

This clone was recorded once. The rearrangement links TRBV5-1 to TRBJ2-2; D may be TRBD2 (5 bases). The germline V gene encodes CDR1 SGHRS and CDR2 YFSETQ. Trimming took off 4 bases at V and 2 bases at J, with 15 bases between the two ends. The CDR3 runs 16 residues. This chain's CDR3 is CASSIRTGSNTGELFF. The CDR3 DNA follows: TGCGCCAGCAGCATAAGAACGGGGAGCAACACCGGGGAGCTGTTTTTT.

CDR3 coding DNA: TGTGCCACCAGCGGTCCGGTGGGGGGATCCTATGGCTACACCTTC. It yields the protein CATSGPVGGSYGYTF. The J gene is TRBJ1-2, the V gene TRBV15, with TRBD1 as a possible D gene (5 bases). Germline V gives CDR1 LNHNV, CDR2 YYDKDF (reference sequence). With 5 bases removed from V and 4 bases from J, the gap between germline ends came to 17 bases. The CDR3 has 15 residues.

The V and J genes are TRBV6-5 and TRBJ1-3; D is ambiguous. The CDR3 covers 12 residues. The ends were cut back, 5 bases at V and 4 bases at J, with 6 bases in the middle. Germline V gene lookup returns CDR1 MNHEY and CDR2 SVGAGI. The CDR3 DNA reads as TGTGCCAGCAGTAATCCGGGAAACACCATATATTTT. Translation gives CASSNPGNTIYF.

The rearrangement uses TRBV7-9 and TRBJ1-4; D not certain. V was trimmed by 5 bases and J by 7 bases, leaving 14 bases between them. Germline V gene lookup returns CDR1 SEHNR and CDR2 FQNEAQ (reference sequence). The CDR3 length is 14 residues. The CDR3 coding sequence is TGTGCCAGCAGCGAAAGACGGTCAGGTGAAAAACTGTTTTTT. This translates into CASSERRSGEKLFF. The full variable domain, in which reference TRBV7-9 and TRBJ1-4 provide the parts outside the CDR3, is DTGVSQNPRHKITKRGQNVTFRCDPISEHNRLYWYRQTLGQGPEFLTYFQNEAQLEKSRLLSDRFSAERPKGSFSTLEIQRTEQGDSAMYLCASSERRSGEKLFFGSGTQLSVL.

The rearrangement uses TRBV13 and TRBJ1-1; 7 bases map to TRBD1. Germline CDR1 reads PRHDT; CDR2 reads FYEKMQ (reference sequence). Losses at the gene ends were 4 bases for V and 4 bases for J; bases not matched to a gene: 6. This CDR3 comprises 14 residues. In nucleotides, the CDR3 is TGTGCCAGCAGCTCCCAGGGGGGCGGCACTGAAGCTTTCTTT. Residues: CASSSQGGGTEAFF.

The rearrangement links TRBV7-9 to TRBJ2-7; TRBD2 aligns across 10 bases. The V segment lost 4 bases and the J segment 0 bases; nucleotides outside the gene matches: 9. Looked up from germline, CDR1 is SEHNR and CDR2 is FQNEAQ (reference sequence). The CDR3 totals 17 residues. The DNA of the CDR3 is TGTGCCAGCAGCTCCCTAGCGGGAGCCTATTCCTCCTACGAGCAGTACTTC. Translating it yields CASSSLAGAYSSYEQYF.

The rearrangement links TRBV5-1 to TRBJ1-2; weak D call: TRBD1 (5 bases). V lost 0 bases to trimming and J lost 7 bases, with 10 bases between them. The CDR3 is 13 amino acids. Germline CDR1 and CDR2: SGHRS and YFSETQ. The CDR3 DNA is TGCGCCAGCAGCTTGGTGGGGGAGGGTGGCTACACCTTC. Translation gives CASSLVGEGGYTF.

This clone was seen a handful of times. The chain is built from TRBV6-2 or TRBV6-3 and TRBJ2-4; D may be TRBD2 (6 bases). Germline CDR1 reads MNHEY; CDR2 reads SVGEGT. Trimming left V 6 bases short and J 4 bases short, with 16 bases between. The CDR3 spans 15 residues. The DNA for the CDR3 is TGTGCCAGCAGCCGGGACTTCGCGGGTAAAAACATTCAGTACTTC. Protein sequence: CASSRDFAGKNIQYF.

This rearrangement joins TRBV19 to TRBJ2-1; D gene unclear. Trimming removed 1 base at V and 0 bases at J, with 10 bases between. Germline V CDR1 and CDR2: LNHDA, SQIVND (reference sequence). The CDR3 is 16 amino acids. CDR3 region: CASSIVGESSYNEQFF. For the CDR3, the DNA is TGTGCCAGTAGTATAGTGGGCGAAAGCTCCTACAATGAGCAGTTCTTC.